This T cell receptor (beta chain) stems from a study of T-cell reconstitution after alpha-beta-depleted transplantation in children. The germline V gene encodes CDR1 SGHAT and CDR2 FQNNGV. V lost 6 bases to trimming and J lost 5 bases; unmatched junction nucleotides: 8. The CDR3 is made up of 15 amino acids. With regard to this clonotype: Its cognate antigen is unknown.

Study outcomes and limitations: A year post-transplant, T-cell counts and diversity derived mostly from newly produced T cells. As was reported, about two months after transplant, alpha-beta T cells came from several hundred expanded graft clones.

TCRbeta library construction was performed incorporating unique molecular identifiers. TCRdb redid the calling of the PCR reads with MiXCR, one entry per CDR3 protein. The sample contains 540,000 or so distinct CDR3 sequences, 20% to 25% of which appear only once. This sample comprised PBMCs, mostly from graft donor cells, obtained 360 days after TCRalphabeta/CD19-depleted stem cell transplant. The clonotype originates from a boy under two years old who had a stem cell transplant for acute myeloid leukemia, so the T cells may come from the graft donor. The V gene is TRBV11-2, the J gene TRBJ2-2; 8 bases align to TRBD1. The CDR3 spells CASRSRQGTTGELFF. CDR3 in DNA: TGTGCCAGCAGATCCCGACAGGGGACGACCGGGGAGCTGTTTTTT.